A single sample is the source of the 27 T cell receptor beta chains below, sequenced in a study of T cell repertoires in cytomegalovirus infection. TCRdb reprocessed the reads via MiXCR and lists one record per CDR3 protein. The sample lists roughly 630,000 distinct CDR3 sequences; 20% to 30% were seen once. The sample taken for sequencing was CD8+ T cells from PBMCs. These receptor sequences come from a human donor in good health (CMV status not recorded). Some clones in this sample may be carry-over from other donors' samples.

The chain is built from TRBV6-2 or TRBV6-3 and TRBJ2-2; TRBD1 matches at 7 bases. This CDR3 has 16 residues. V shed 8 bases and J 4 bases; nucleotides not matched to a gene: 13. Germline assignment: CDR1 MNHEY and CDR2 SVGEGT. The CDR3 spells CASSHPGQIFTGELFF. The CDR3 region has the DNA TGTGCCAGCTCACATCCGGGACAGATCTTCACCGGGGAGCTGTTTTTT.

This clonotype was detected a few times. The chain employs TRBV13 and TRBJ2-3; 7 bases are shared with TRBD2. The V gene end was trimmed by 8 bases and the J gene end by 3 bases; junction bases not matched to a gene: 14. CDR1 and CDR2 (germline): PRHDT, FYEKMQ (reference sequence). The CDR3 extends over 16 amino acids. CDR3 coding DNA: TGTGCCAGCGCCCGAGCGGGGAGAATTAGTACAGATACGCAGTATTTT. Translation: CASARAGRISTDTQYF.

Ten or more counts support this clonotype. The chain recombines TRBV27 with TRBJ1-1, with TRBD1 matching over 8 bases. CDR3 size: 13 residues. In germline, CDR1 is MNHEY, CDR2 SMNVEV (reference sequence). After removal of 4 bases from V and 7 bases from J, the junction contained 5 bases not matched to a gene. The CDR3 protein is CASSSTGEGEAFF. In nucleotides, the CDR3 is TGTGCCAGCAGTTCGACAGGGGAAGGTGAAGCTTTCTTT.

This clonotype occurred a few times. The chain recombines TRBV7-2 with TRBJ2-6; maybe TRBD1 (6 bases). The CDR3 sequence is 15 residues long. Germline-derived CDR1 and CDR2 are SGHTA and FQGNSA. Trimming removed 5 bases at V and 1 base at J, with 9 bases between. CDR3 sequence: CASSDRKSGANVLTF. Written as DNA, the CDR3 is TGTGCCAGCAGCGACAGGAAATCTGGGGCCAACGTCCTGACTTTC.

The V gene is TRBV6-5, the J gene TRBJ2-7; 7 bases fit TRBD1. CDR3 size: 14 residues. The trim removed 5 bases at V and 2 bases at J, leaving 6 bases unmatched. Germline V gene lookup returns CDR1 MNHEY and CDR2 SVGAGI. CDR3 loop: CASSPGDSPYEQYV. As DNA, the CDR3 is TGTGCCAGCAGTCCCGGGGACAGCCCCTACGAGCAGTACGTC.

This clonotype has more than one count but fewer than ten. This chain uses TRBV7-9 with TRBJ2-7, with D possibly being TRBD2 (5 bases). Germline V gives CDR1 SEHNR, CDR2 FQNEAQ (reference sequence). This CDR3 spans 14 amino acids. Trimming left V 5 bases short and J 2 bases short, with 13 bases between. This CDR3 reads CASSPTGITYEQYF. Written as DNA, the CDR3 is TGTGCCAGCAGCCCCACCGGGATTACCTACGAGCAGTACTTC.

The J gene is TRBJ2-5, the V gene TRBV6-2 or TRBV6-3, with D tentatively TRBD2 (6 bases). The ends were cut back, 5 bases at V and 5 bases at J, with 21 bases in the middle. The CDR3 has 16 amino acids. CDR1 is MNHEY, CDR2 SVGEGT, per germline. CDR3 coding DNA: TGTGCCAGCAGTCCCCTTGAGTTAACGGCGGGGGAGACCCAGTACTTC. Residues: CASSPLELTAGETQYF.

V is TRBV4-1 and J is TRBJ2-3, with TRBD2 matching 7 bases. Per the germline V gene, CDR1 is MGHRA and CDR2 is YSYEKL. Unmatched junction bases numbered 6, after V lost 3 bases and J lost 0 bases. There are 16 residues in the CDR3. The CDR3 protein is CASSHPLAFSTDTQYF. The CDR3 DNA sequence: TGCGCCAGCAGCCATCCACTAGCGTTTAGCACAGATACGCAGTATTTT.

This clonotype has only a few counts. The chain combines TRBV11-3 with TRBJ2-3; 8 positions match TRBD2. The CDR3 has 16 amino acids. Trimming at V came to 3 bases and at J to 2 bases, leaving 7 bases not matched to a gene. CDR1 is SGHNT and CDR2 is YENEEA in the germline V gene. The CDR3 sequence is CASSLESGGYTDTQYF. As DNA, the CDR3 is TGTGCCAGCAGCTTGGAAAGCGGGGGCTACACAGATACGCAGTATTTT. Based on the CDR3 plus reference TRBV11-3 and TRBJ2-3, the full variable domain is EAGVVQSPRYKIIEKKQPVAFWCNPISGHNTLYWYLQNLGQGPELLIRYENEEAVDDSQLPKDRFSAERLKGVDSTLKIQPAELGDSAVYLCASSLESGGYTDTQYFGPGTRLTVL.

J is TRBJ2-5 and V is TRBV6-5, with a weak D call TRBD2 (5 bases). CDR3 length: 15 residues. CDR1 and CDR2 from the germline V gene are MNHEY and SVGAGI. V was cut by 0 bases and J by 10 bases, with 18 bases left in between. CDR3: CASSYSRAPSRVQYF. As DNA, the CDR3 is TGTGCCAGCAGTTACTCGAGGGCCCCCAGTCGGGTCCAGTACTTC.

This clonotype was picked up many times. The rearrangement uses TRBV7-2 and TRBJ2-1, with 7 bases lining up with TRBD2. With 4 bases clipped from V and 0 bases from J, the junction kept 6 bases outside the gene matches. Germline V lookup: CDR1 SGHTA, CDR2 FQGNSA. CDR3 length equals 16 residues. CDR3 nucleotide sequence: TGTGCCAGCAGCTCGTTCGGGGGGAACTCCTACAATGAGCAGTTCTTC. It yields the protein CASSSFGGNSYNEQFF.

This clonotype appeared a single time. A read error may explain this, as a much larger clone is one base away. The chain has TRBV7-4 and TRBJ2-1, with 12 bases fitting TRBD1. This CDR3 is built from 15 residues. Germline CDR1 and CDR2: SGHVT and SQSDAQ. CDR3 sequence (DNA): TGTACCAGCAGCAAGCGGGACAGGGGGCTGAATGAGCAGTTCTTC. It codes for CTSSKRDRGLNEQFF. The full variable domain, rest sourced from reference TRBV7-4 and TRBJ2-1, is GAGVSQSPRYKVAKRGRDVALRCDSISGHVTLYWYRQTLGQGSEVLTYSQSDAQRDKSGRPSGRFSAERPERSVSTLKIQRTEQGDSAVYLCTSSKRDRGLNEQFFGPGTRLTVL.

As to this clonotype: The junction differs from germline at one of its ends, possibly a read error. This sequence joins TRBV3-1 and TRBJ2-2; D is undetermined. Germline V lookup: CDR1 LGHDT, CDR2 YNNKEL (reference sequence). The CDR3 is 11 residues long. CDR3 DNA: TGTGCCAACAGCCAGCCCGGGGAGCTGTTTTTT. It yields the protein CANSQPGELFF.

The chain carries TRBV7-3 and TRBJ2-2, with D unclear. The CDR3 is 12 residues long. V dropped 3 bases and J dropped 7 bases, with 6 bases sitting between them. Germline V gene lookup returns CDR1 SGHTA and CDR2 FQGTGA. The CDR3 here is CASSFLGGELFF. Here the CDR3 DNA reads TGTGCCAGCAGCTTTTTGGGCGGGGAGCTGTTTTTT.

The chain recombines TRBV29-1 with TRBJ2-2, with D perhaps TRBD1 (6 bases). V was trimmed by 2 bases and J by 1 base, leaving 11 bases between them. The CDR3 sequence is 15 residues long. Germline lookup yields CDR1 SQVTM and CDR2 ANQGSEA. CDR3 in amino acids: CSVERGGMNTGELFF. The CDR3 nucleotides are TGCAGCGTTGAACGAGGGGGAATGAACACCGGGGAGCTGTTTTTT.

This chain uses TRBV20-1 with TRBJ2-1; D possibly uses TRBD1 or TRBD2 (6 bases each). The CDR3 runs 15 residues. Trimming took 5 bases from V and 3 from J, leaving 17 bases between them. Looked up from germline, CDR1 is DFQATT and CDR2 is SNEGSKA (reference sequence). As DNA, the CDR3 is TGCAGTGCTTCAGGAGGGGGGCAGAGCTACAATGAGCAGTTCTTC. It codes for CSASGGGQSYNEQFF.

The chain employs TRBV12-5 and TRBJ2-7, with 9 positions matching TRBD1. Trimming at V came to 6 bases and at J to 3 bases, leaving 6 bases not matched to a gene. The germline V gene has CDR1 LGHNT and CDR2 FRNRAP. The CDR3 runs 14 residues. The CDR3 DNA follows: TGTGCTAGTGGCTCCGGACAGGGGCTCTACGAGCAGTACTTC. Residues: CASGSGQGLYEQYF.

This clonotype has more than one count but fewer than ten. The V call is TRBV6-5, the J call TRBJ2-7, with D unclear. The germline CDR1 and CDR2 sequences are MNHEY and SVGAGI. The CDR3 is 15 amino acids. V gave up 8 bases and J gave up 5 bases, with 22 bases separating them. The CDR3 coding sequence is TGTGCCAGCGGTCCTGGGTTACGGCGTGGTAACGAGCAGTACGTC. Translated: CASGPGLRRGNEQYV.

This clonotype was counted ten times or more. The gene calls are TRBV4-1 and TRBJ2-2; 8 bases fit TRBD1. In germline, CDR1 is MGHRA, CDR2 YSYEKL. This CDR3 is 16 amino acids long. J lost 0 bases, V lost 1 base, and 1 base had no gene match. The CDR3 DNA reads TGCGCCAGCAGCCAAGGGACAGGGTCGAACACCGGGGAGCTGTTTTTT. This codes for CASSQGTGSNTGELFF.

The gene calls are TRBV7-4 and TRBJ2-2, with D perhaps given as TRBD1 or TRBD2 (5 bases each). The germline CDR1 and CDR2 sequences are SGHVT and SQSDAQ. V was pared by 4 bases and J by 0 bases, with 12 bases between. The CDR3 has 16 amino acids. CDR3 amino acids: CASSSPGTPNTGELFF. The CDR3 bases are TGTGCCAGCAGCTCCCCCGGGACCCCGAACACCGGGGAGCTGTTTTTT.

For this clonotype: One end of the junction does not line up with germline, which may come from a read error. V is TRBV29-1 and J is TRBJ1-1; D gene unclear. The CDR3 loop spans 10 amino acids. The germline V gene has CDR1 SQVTM and CDR2 ANQGSEA. As DNA, the CDR3 is TGCAGCGTGGAAGCCAGTGAAGCTTTCTTT. It codes for CSVEASEAFF.

This clonotype was observed at least ten times. The chain uses TRBV12-3 or TRBV12-4 and TRBJ2-6; 7 bases align to TRBD1. The CDR3 length is 17 residues. J gave up 0 bases and V 6 bases, and 8 bases lay outside the gene matches. CDR3 amino acids: CASSQSGTVSGANVLTF. The CDR3 DNA reads as TGTGCCAGCAGCCAATCCGGGACAGTCTCTGGGGCCAACGTCCTGACTTTC.

The chain links TRBV19 to TRBJ2-1; 7 positions agree with TRBD2. With V trimmed by 3 bases and J by 1 base, 3 bases remained unmatched. CDR3 length: 15 amino acids. From germline, CDR1 is LNHDA and CDR2 SQIVND (reference sequence). CDR3 amino acids: CASSIGGGSYNEQFF. The CDR3 coding sequence is TGTGCCAGTAGTATCGGCGGGGGATCCTACAATGAGCAGTTCTTC.

The V call is TRBV6-2 or TRBV6-3, the J call TRBJ1-2; D is unclear. Between the trimmed V and J ends, which lost 8 bases and 7 bases, there was a span of 14 bases. Germline lookup yields CDR1 MNHEY and CDR2 SVGEGT. This CDR3 is 12 amino acids long. The CDR3 DNA reads TGTGCCAGCCGGGCCCCGGGAGCTGGCTACACCTTC. It yields the protein CASRAPGAGYTF.

In DNA, the CDR3 is TGTGCCAGCAGCATAGCGGGGGGCTTCTCCTACAATGAGCAGTTCTTC. Its protein product is CASSIAGGFSYNEQFF. The chain is built from TRBV2 and TRBJ2-1; 10 bases map to TRBD2. Trimming removed 6 bases from V and 0 bases from J; junction bases left unmatched: 5. This CDR3 is 16 amino acids long. Germline V CDR1 and CDR2: SNHLY, FYNNEI.

The chain is built from TRBV2 and TRBJ2-7; 7 positions match TRBD2. CDR3 length: 15 residues. The V and J ends lost 2 bases and 7 bases, in that order; junction bases with no gene match: 11. Germline CDR1 is SNHLY and CDR2 is FYNNEI. The CDR3: CASSEFAGDRWEQYF. Here the CDR3 DNA reads TGTGCCAGCAGTGAATTTGCGGGGGATCGTTGGGAGCAGTACTTC.

This clonotype was seen only a few times. The chain is built from TRBV7-9 and TRBJ2-7; D is possibly TRBD1 (6 bases). This CDR3 has 14 residues. Germline CDR1 and CDR2: SEHNR and FQNEAQ (reference sequence). V dropped 5 bases and J dropped 3 bases, with 14 bases sitting between them. The CDR3 region has the DNA TGTGCCAGCAGCCCACACCAGGGGAACTACGAGCAGTACTTC. Amino acid sequence: CASSPHQGNYEQYF.